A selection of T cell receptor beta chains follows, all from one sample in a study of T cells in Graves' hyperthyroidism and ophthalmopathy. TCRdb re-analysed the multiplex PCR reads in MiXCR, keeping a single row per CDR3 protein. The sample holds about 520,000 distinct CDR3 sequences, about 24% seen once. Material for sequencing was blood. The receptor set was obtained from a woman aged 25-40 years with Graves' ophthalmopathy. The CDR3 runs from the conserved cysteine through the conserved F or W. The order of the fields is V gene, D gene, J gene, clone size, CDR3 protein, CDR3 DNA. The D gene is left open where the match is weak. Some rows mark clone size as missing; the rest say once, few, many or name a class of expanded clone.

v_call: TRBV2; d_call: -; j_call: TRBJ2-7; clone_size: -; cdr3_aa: CASSDGADSSYEQYF; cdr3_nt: TGTGCCAGCAGTGACGGAGCGGATAGCTCCTACGAGCAGTACTTC
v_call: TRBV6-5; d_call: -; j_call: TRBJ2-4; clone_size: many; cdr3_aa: CASSYVGTSAKNIQYF; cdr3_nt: TGTGCCAGCAGTTACGTCGGGACATCGGCCAAAAACATTCAGTACTTC
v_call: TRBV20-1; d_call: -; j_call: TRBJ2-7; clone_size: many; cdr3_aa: CSAIRTEAYEQYF; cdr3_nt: TGCAGTGCTATAAGGACAGAGGCCTACGAGCAGTACTTC
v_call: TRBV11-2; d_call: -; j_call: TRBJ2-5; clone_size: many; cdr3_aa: CASSLAVKEETQYF; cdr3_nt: TGTGCCAGCAGCTTAGCGGTCAAGGAAGAGACCCAGTACTTC
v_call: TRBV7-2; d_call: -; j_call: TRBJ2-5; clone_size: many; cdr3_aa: CASSLATGSRETQYF; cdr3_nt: TGTGCCAGCAGCTTAGCCACAGGGTCTAGGGAGACCCAGTACTTC
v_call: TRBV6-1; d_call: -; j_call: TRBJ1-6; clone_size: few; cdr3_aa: CASSELQAHWDNSPLHF; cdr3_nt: TGTGCCAGCAGTGAACTGCAGGCTCATTGGGATAATTCACCCCTCCACTTT
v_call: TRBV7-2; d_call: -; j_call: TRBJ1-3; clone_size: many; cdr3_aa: CASSHPAGNLRATGNTIYF; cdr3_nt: TGTGCCAGCAGCCATCCGGCAGGGAATCTTCGTGCTACTGGAAACACCATATATTTT
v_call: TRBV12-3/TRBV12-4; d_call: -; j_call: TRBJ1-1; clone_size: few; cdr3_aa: CASSLVRQFMNTEAFF; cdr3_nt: TGTGCCAGCAGTTTAGTGCGACAGTTCATGAACACTGAAGCTTTCTTT
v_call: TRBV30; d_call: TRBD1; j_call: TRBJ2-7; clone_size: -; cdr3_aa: CAWNEGTGSYEQYF; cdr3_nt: TGTGCCTGGAATGAGGGGACAGGCTCCTACGAGCAGTACTTC
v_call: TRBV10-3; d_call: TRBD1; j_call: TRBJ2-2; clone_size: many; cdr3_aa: CATGTGTDYTGELFF; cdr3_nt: TGTGCCACCGGGACCGGGACAGATTACACCGGGGAGCTGTTTTTT
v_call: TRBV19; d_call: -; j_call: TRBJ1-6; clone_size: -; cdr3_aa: CASSTGTYGNSPLHF; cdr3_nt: TGTGCCAGTAGTACGGGAACCTACGGTAATTCACCCCTCCACTTT
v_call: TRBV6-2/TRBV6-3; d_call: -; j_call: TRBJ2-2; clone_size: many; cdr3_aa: CASSRSQGQRAGELFF; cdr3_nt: TGTGCCAGCAGCCGCTCACAGGGCCAGAGGGCCGGGGAGCTGTTTTTT
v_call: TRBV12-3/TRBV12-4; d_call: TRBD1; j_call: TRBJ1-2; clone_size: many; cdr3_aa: CASSTDRVETF; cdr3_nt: TGTGCCAGCAGCACGGACAGGGTAGAGACCTTC
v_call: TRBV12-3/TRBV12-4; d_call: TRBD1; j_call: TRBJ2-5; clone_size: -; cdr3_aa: CASSRDRDTPQRETQYF; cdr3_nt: TGTGCCAGCAGCCGGGACAGGGACACTCCTCAGCGAGAGACCCAGTACTTC
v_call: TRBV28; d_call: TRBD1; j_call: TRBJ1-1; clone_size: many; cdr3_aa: CATQGVNTEAFF; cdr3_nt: TGTGCCACACAGGGGGTGAACACTGAAGCTTTCTTT